The T cell receptor beta chain described here comes from a study of OX40 agonist ivuxolimab in advanced cancers. Study details: The treatment was a fully human IgG2 OX40 agonist, ivuxolimab. Patients receiving dose escalation had hepatocellular carcinoma, melanoma, renal cell or head and neck cancer.

Whole-study findings and limits: CD4+ and CD8+ blood T cells expanded clonally by week 6 at 0.1 to 3.0 mg/kg. Expanded clones were, on average, more numerous in CD8+ T cells than in CD4+.

Only in-frame clones appear in the TCRdb table, and some are missing; sequencing was by immunoSEQ multiplex PCR. This sample has more than 95,000 clones; approximately 90% occur once, and the top ten carry 0.7% to 0.85%. A remark on this clone: The antigen is not known.

Germline loops: CDR1 SGHAT, CDR2 FQNNGV. V gave up 5 bases and J gave up 0 bases, with 17 bases separating them. The CDR3 is 16 residues long. The sequenced sample was CD4+ or CD8+ T cells sorted from blood, obtained in a trial of the OX40 agonist ivuxolimab. The chain has TRBV11-2 and TRBJ2-7, with D perhaps assigned TRBD1 or TRBD2 (6 bases each). The sequence derives from an adult with an advanced solid tumor such as melanoma, head and neck, liver or kidney cancer. CDR3 region: CASSRLGGRSSYEQYF. The DNA for the CDR3 is TGTGCCAGCAGCAGACTGGGGGGCCGCAGCTCCTACGAGCAGTACTTC.